What follows describes a single T cell receptor beta chain. These donors counted as nominally healthy when sampled, but unrecorded immune exposures were likely. PCR amplification relied on 60 Vbeta primers (plus 13 Jbeta primers). This table comes from immunoSEQ multiplex PCR, and its TCRdb copy is limited to in-frame clones, with some not included. The table lists fewer than 200,000 clones, around four fifths of them singletons. This entry is derived from a study of cytomegalovirus exposure and HLA in healthy donors. The sequenced material came from PBMCs. The clonotype comes from a female donor in good health and CMV-seronegative.

The DNA of the CDR3 is TGTGCCAGCAGTTTATCGGGACAGGGATACAATGAGCAGTTCTTC. Protein product: CASSLSGQGYNEQFF. The chain employs TRBV27 and TRBJ2-1; 9 bases align to TRBD1. Germline loops: CDR1 MNHEY, CDR2 SMNVEV (reference sequence). J lost 4 bases, V lost 0 bases, and 1 base had no gene match. The CDR3 spans 15 residues.